This T cell receptor beta chain was identified in a study of cytotoxic CD8 clonotypes in ibrutinib-treated CLL. Findings of the study overall: Higher circulating CD8+ T-cell counts strongly accompanied higher baseline clonality, above age-matched healthy donors. Public clonotypes, rarely seen, contracted or held steady on treatment.

The CDR3 loop spans 16 amino acids. Trimming cost V 1 base and J 1 base; bases outside gene matches: 3. Germline V lookup: CDR1 MDHEN, CDR2 SYDVKM. This clone was recorded a few times. Its antigen is still unknown. Profiled with immunoSEQ multiplex PCR; TCRdb holds only in-frame clones, not every one. The repertoire holds about 50,000 clones, with approximately 54% as singletons. This material consisted of PBMCs, taken at disease progression, from a patient treated with ibrutinib. The source is a human donor with chronic lymphocytic leukemia. V and J are TRBV28 and TRBJ2-3; 9 nucleotides match TRBD2. The CDR3 here is CASSLYRTSGTDTQYF. The CDR3, as DNA: TGTGCCAGCAGTTTATACAGGACTAGCGGCACAGATACGCAGTATTTT.